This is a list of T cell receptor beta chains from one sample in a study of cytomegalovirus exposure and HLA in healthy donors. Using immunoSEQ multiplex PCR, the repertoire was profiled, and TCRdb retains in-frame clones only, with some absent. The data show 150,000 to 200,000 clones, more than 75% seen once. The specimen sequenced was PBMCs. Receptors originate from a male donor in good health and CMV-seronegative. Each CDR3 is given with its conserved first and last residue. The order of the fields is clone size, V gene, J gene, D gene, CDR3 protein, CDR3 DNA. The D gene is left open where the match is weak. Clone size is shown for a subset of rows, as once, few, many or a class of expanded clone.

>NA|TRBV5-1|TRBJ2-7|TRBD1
CASSLRSGTGPYEQYF
TGCGCCAGCAGCTTGAGGTCCGGGACAGGACCCTACGAGCAGTACTTC
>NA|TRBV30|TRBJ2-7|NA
CAWSARGYEQYF
TGTGCCTGGAGTGCAAGAGGCTACGAGCAGTACTTC
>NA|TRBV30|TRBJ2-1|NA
CAWRVGLSQFF
TGTGCCTGGAGGGTCGGACTCTCCCAGTTCTTC
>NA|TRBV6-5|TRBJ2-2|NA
CASSLGGGAGTGELFF
TGTGCCAGCAGTTTAGGAGGGGGGGCAGGGACCGGGGAGCTGTTTTTT
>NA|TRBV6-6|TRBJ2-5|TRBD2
CASTSTGGETQYF
TGTGCCAGCACTAGCACGGGGGGGGAGACCCAGTACTTC
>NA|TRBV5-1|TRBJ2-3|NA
CASSSDSSTDTQYF
TGCGCCAGCAGCTCGGACAGTAGCACAGATACGCAGTATTTT
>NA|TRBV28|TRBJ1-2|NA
CASSPGEFPGAYGYTF
TGTGCCAGCAGCCCCGGGGAGTTCCCGGGAGCCTATGGCTACACCTTC
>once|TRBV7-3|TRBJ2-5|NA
CASSSSGGERETQYF
TGTGCCAGCAGCTCCTCGGGGGGCGAGAGGGAGACCCAGTACTTC
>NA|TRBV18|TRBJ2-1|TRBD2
CASSQNPGTSGMKNEQFF
TGTGCCAGCTCACAAAATCCCGGGACTAGCGGGATGAAAAATGAGCAGTTCTTC
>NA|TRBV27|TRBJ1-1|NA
CASSLVRNTEAFF
TGTGCCAGCAGTTTAGTGAGGAACACTGAAGCTTTCTTT
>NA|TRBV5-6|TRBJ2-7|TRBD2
CASSLGLAGDEQYF
TGTGCCAGCAGCTTGGGACTAGCGGGAGACGAGCAGTACTTC
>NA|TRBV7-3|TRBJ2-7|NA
CASSIRDLEQYF
TGTGCCAGCAGCATTAGGGACTTGGAGCAGTACTTC
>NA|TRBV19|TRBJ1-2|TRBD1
CASSSPGQGMSGYTF
TGTGCCAGTAGTTCTCCGGGACAGGGGATGAGTGGCTACACCTTC
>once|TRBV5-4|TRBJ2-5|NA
CASSLITPPETQYF
TGTGCCAGCAGCTTGATCACTCCTCCAGAGACCCAGTACTTC
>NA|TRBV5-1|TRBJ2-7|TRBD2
CASSLGAGVTYEQYF
TGCGCCAGCAGCTTGGGAGCGGGAGTTACCTACGAGCAGTACTTC
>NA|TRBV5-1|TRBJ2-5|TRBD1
CASSLDRGLQETQYF
TGCGCCAGCAGCTTGGACAGGGGGCTTCAAGAGACCCAGTACTTC
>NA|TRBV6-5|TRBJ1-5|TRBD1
CASGRDRFNQPQHF
TGTGCCAGCGGCCGGGACAGGTTTAATCAGCCCCAGCATTTT
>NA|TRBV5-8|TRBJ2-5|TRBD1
CASSLYTGTGAPTQYF
TGTGCCAGCAGTTTATACACCGGGACAGGGGCCCCGACCCAGTACTTC
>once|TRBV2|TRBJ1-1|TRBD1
CASRIQGVLNTEAFF
TGTGCCAGCAGGATACAGGGGGTGTTGAACACTGAAGCTTTCTTT
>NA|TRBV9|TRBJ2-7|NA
CASSTQGYEQYF
TGTGCCAGCAGCACCCAGGGGTACGAGCAGTACTTC
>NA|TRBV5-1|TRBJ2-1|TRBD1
CASSFGQGYEQFF
TGCGCCAGCAGCTTCGGACAGGGCTATGAGCAGTTCTTC
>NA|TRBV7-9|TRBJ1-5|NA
CASSPARGQPQHF
TGTGCCAGCAGCCCCGCCCGGGGTCAGCCCCAGCATTTT
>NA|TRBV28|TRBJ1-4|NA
CASSSTGVSTNEKLFF
TGTGCCAGCAGTTCAACAGGCGTTTCAACTAATGAAAAACTGTTTTTT
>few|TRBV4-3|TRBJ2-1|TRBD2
CASSQKLGLARHSYNEQFF
TGCGCCAGCAGCCAAAAATTGGGACTAGCGCGCCACTCCTACAATGAGCAGTTCTTC
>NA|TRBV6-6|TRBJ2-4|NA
CASSYGGTQNIQYF
TGTGCCAGCAGTTACGGGGGGACTCAAAACATTCAGTACTTC
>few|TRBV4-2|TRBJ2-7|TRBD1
CASSQKQGIGEQYF
TGTGCCAGCAGCCAAAAACAGGGGATTGGCGAGCAGTACTTC
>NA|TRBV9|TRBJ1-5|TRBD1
CASSGTGDQPQHF
TGTGCCAGCTCCGGGACAGGAGATCAGCCCCAGCATTTT
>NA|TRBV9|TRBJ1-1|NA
CASSRQRGPPNTEAFF
TGTGCCAGCAGCAGGCAACGCGGGCCCCCTAACACTGAAGCTTTCTTT
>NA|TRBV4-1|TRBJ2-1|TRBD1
CASSQTQGALYNEQFF
TGCGCCAGCAGCCAGACACAGGGGGCCCTGTACAATGAGCAGTTCTTC
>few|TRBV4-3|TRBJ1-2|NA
CASSQDQSAEGSYGYTF
TGCGCCAGCAGCCAAGATCAGAGCGCCGAGGGAAGCTATGGCTACACCTTC
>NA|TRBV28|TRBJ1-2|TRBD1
CASSPGQGNNYGYTF
TGTGCCAGCAGTCCCGGACAGGGAAATAACTATGGCTACACCTTC
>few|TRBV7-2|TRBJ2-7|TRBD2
CASSAGLANEQYF
TGTGCCAGCAGCGCGGGACTAGCTAACGAGCAGTACTTC
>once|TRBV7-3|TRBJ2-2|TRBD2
CASSLNLAGGPHTGELFF
TGTGCCAGCAGCTTAAATCTAGCGGGAGGCCCCCACACCGGGGAGCTGTTTTTT
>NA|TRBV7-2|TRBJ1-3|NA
CASSLDLSGNTIYF
TGTGCCAGCAGCTTAGATCTATCTGGAAACACCATATATTTT
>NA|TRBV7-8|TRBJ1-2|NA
CASSASGANYGYTF
TGTGCCAGCAGCGCCTCCGGGGCTAACTATGGCTACACCTTC
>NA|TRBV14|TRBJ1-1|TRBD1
CASSHYRGGAFF
TGTGCCAGCAGCCATTACAGGGGCGGAGCTTTCTTT
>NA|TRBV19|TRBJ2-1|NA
CASNPPGLNYNEQFF
TGTGCCAGTAACCCACCGGGGTTAAATTACAATGAGCAGTTCTTC
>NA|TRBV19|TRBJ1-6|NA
CASASTAGALHF
TGTGCCAGTGCCTCAACGGCCGGGGCCCTCCACTTT
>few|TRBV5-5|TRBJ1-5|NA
CASSLELGVRQPQHF
TGTGCCAGCAGCTTGGAATTAGGGGTTAGACAGCCCCAGCATTTT
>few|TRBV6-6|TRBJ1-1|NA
CASSQPGDTTNTEAFF
TGTGCCAGCAGTCAACCAGGGGACACTACGAACACTGAAGCTTTCTTT
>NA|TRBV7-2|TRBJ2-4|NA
CASSPKAGTLAKNIQYF
TGTGCCAGCAGCCCTAAGGCCGGGACATTAGCCAAAAACATTCAGTACTTC
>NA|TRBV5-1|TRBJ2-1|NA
CASREGYGYNEQFF
TGCGCCAGCAGGGAGGGATATGGCTACAATGAGCAGTTCTTC
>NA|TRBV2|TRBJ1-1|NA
CATNRQVTISRNTEAFF
TGTGCCACCAACAGACAGGTGACCATATCACGGAACACTGAAGCTTTCTTT
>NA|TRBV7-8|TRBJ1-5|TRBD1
CASSVTGTGIFQPQHF
TGTGCCAGCAGCGTAACCGGGACAGGGATCTTTCAGCCCCAGCATTTT